Each of the 14 T cell receptor beta chains below was sequenced from the same sample in a study of blood T cell repertoires in COVID-19. Data came from immunoSEQ multiplex PCR; TCRdb stores just in-frame clones and leaves some out. Here the sample spans roughly 440,000 clones, approximately 88% being singletons. What was sequenced was peripheral blood. The source of these receptors is a woman in her fifties or sixties with COVID-19, enrolled during active disease.

This chain joins TRBV3-1 (or the pseudogene TRBV3-2) and TRBJ1-6, with D possibly TRBD1 on 5 matching bases. Trimming took 0 bases from V and 10 from J, leaving 13 bases between them. Germline V gives CDR1 LGHDT, CDR2 YNNKEL (reference sequence). The CDR3 has 15 amino acids. The CDR3 nucleotides read TGTGCCAGCAGCCAAGATGCGGCAGGGTGGTCACCCCTCCACTTT. Encoded protein: CASSQDAAGWSPLHF.

V gene TRBV27 combines with J gene TRBJ2-2; 10 bases are shared with TRBD1. J gave up 6 bases and V 10 bases, and 11 bases lay outside the gene matches. CDR3 size: 15 residues. In germline, CDR1 is MNHEY, CDR2 SMNVEV (reference sequence). CDR3: CATSRQGAKAGELFF. The DNA for the CDR3 is TGTGCCACCTCGAGACAGGGGGCGAAGGCCGGGGAGCTGTTTTTT.

The V gene is TRBV9, the J gene TRBJ2-6, with TRBD2 as a possible D gene (5 bases). This CDR3 has 13 amino acids. Germline V CDR1 and CDR2: SGDLS, YYNGEE. V was shortened by 5 bases and J by 3 bases, with 6 bases between the two germline ends. This chain's CDR3 is CASRGSGANVLTF. The CDR3 DNA sequence: TGTGCCAGCAGGGGGAGTGGGGCCAACGTCCTGACTTTC.

The rearrangement links TRBV6-5 to TRBJ2-1; D gene unclear. Germline V gives CDR1 MNHEY, CDR2 SVGAGI. The CDR3 contains 16 residues. The germline V and J ends were trimmed by 0 bases and 4 bases, with 13 bases remaining between them. The CDR3 bases are TGTGCCAGCAGTTACTCCTCCCCACCGGGTTACAATGAGCAGTTCTTC. It specifies CASSYSSPPGYNEQFF.

The rearrangement uses TRBV29-1 and TRBJ1-2, with a possible D match to TRBD1 (6 bases). Germline V gene lookup returns CDR1 SQVTM and CDR2 ANQGSEA. There are 14 residues in the CDR3. With 0 bases removed from V and 8 bases from J, the gap between germline ends came to 16 bases. The CDR3 loop reads CSVEEDRPGGGYTF. DNA for the CDR3: TGCAGCGTTGAAGAAGACAGGCCCGGGGGGGGCTACACCTTC.

The J gene is TRBJ2-5, the V gene TRBV3-1 (or the pseudogene TRBV3-2); D may be TRBD2 (5 bases). The CDR3 is 14 amino acids. From germline, CDR1 is LGHDT and CDR2 YNNKEL (reference sequence). V lost 7 bases to trimming and J lost 2 bases, with 14 bases between them. CDR3 coding DNA: TGTGCCAGCACCCGCCATAGCGAACAAGAGACCCAGTACTTC. Its translation: CASTRHSEQETQYF.

The chain combines TRBV5-1 with TRBJ2-6; 7 bases fit TRBD1. Germline V gives CDR1 SGHRS, CDR2 YFSETQ. This CDR3 has 17 amino acids. Germline trimming cut 4 bases from V and 4 bases from J; bases unmatched to any gene: 11. The CDR3 DNA reads as TGCGCCAGCAGCCTCGGGACAGTTCGATCCGGGGCCAACGTCCTGACTTTC. This encodes CASSLGTVRSGANVLTF. Supplemented by reference TRBV5-1 and TRBJ2-6, the full variable domain reads KAGVTQTPRYLIKTRGQQVTLSCSPISGHRSVSWYQQTPGQGLQFLFEYFSETQRNKGNFPGRFSGRQFSNSRSEMNVSTLELGDSALYLCASSLGTVRSGANVLTFGAGSRLTVL.

Comment on this clone: This sample includes further DNA sequences coding for the same CDR3. The rearrangement uses TRBV12-3 or TRBV12-4 and TRBJ2-7, with 8 bases that match TRBD1. V was pared by 5 bases and J by 3 bases, with 3 bases of the junction left unmatched. CDR3 length: 13 residues. CDR3 coding DNA: TGTGCCAGCAGTCTCGGACAGGGCTACGAGCAGTACTTC. The encoded protein is CASSLGQGYEQYF.

This chain links TRBV27 with TRBJ1-2, with TRBD1 matching 12 bases. The V segment lost 3 bases and the J segment 4 bases; nucleotides outside the gene matches: 3. Per the germline V gene, CDR1 is MNHEY and CDR2 is SMNVEV (reference sequence). The CDR3 consists of 15 residues. In DNA, the CDR3 is TGTGCCAGCAGTTTGGGGACAGGGGGCGGCTATGGCTACACCTTC. It codes for CASSLGTGGGYGYTF.

The chain recombines TRBV11-2 with TRBJ2-2, with D perhaps TRBD2 (6 bases). CDR3 size: 15 residues. Trimming cost V 5 bases and J 5 bases, with 15 bases left between them. Looked up from germline, CDR1 is SGHAT and CDR2 is FQNNGV. Here the CDR3 reads CASSLGEAETGELFF. DNA for the CDR3: TGTGCCAGCAGCCTCGGGGAGGCGGAAACCGGGGAGCTGTTTTTT. Variable domain in full (rest from reference TRBV11-2 and TRBJ2-2): EAGVAQSPRYKIIEKRQSVAFWCNPISGHATLYWYQQILGQGPKLLIQFQNNGVVDDSQLPKDRFSAERLKGVDSTLKIQPAKLEDSAVYLCASSLGEAETGELFFGEGSRLTVL.

This clone showed up just a few times. The chain links TRBV7-9 to TRBJ2-5; TRBD1 agrees at 7 bases. Germline assignment: CDR1 SEHNR and CDR2 FQNEAQ (reference sequence). This CDR3 is 15 amino acids long. V was pared by 1 base and J by 1 base, with 3 bases of the junction left unmatched. CDR3 bases: TGTGCCAGCAGCTTAGGACAGGGCCGCCAAGAGACCCAGTACTTC. This translates into CASSLGQGRQETQYF. Complete variable domain (other parts from reference TRBV7-9 and TRBJ2-5): DTGVSQNPRHKITKRGQNVTFRCDPISEHNRLYWYRQTLGQGPEFLTYFQNEAQLEKSRLLSDRFSAERPKGSFSTLEIQRTEQGDSAMYLCASSLGQGRQETQYFGPGTRLLVL.

The gene calls are TRBV7-2 and TRBJ1-5; possible D gene TRBD1, 5 bases. Germline CDR1 SGHTA, CDR2 FQGNSA. The V gene lost 4 bases and the J gene lost 5 bases, with 9 bases spanning the gap. The CDR3 extends over 13 amino acids. For the CDR3, the DNA is TGTGCCAGCAGCTCGGACATTTATCAGCCCCAGCATTTT. This encodes CASSSDIYQPQHF.

The chain uses TRBV7-9 and TRBJ1-3; the D is unclear. Germline lookup yields CDR1 SEHNR and CDR2 FQNEAQ (reference sequence). The CDR3 is made up of 15 amino acids. V shed 1 base and J shed 0 bases, with 7 bases lying between them. The CDR3 DNA is TGTGCCAGCAGCTTAGGAGGTTCCTCTGGAAACACCATATATTTT. Protein sequence: CASSLGGSSGNTIYF.

This rearrangement joins TRBV6-4 to TRBJ2-1; possibly TRBD1 for D (6 bases). The CDR3 has 15 residues. The germline gives CDR1 MRHNA, CDR2 SNTAGT. The V and J ends lost 11 bases and 3 bases respectively, with 20 bases between them. The CDR3 is CASKEGEYRYNEQFF. The CDR3 DNA is TGTGCCTCCAAAGAGGGGGAGTATCGCTACAATGAGCAGTTCTTC.